Each of the 13 T cell receptor beta chains below was sequenced from the same sample in a study of OX40 agonist ivuxolimab in advanced cancers. TCRdb's table, derived via immunoSEQ multiplex PCR, lists solely in-frame clones and lacks some. Of roughly 51,000 clones listed, around nine tenths are singletons. Sequencing used CD4+ or CD8+ T cells sorted from blood, obtained in a trial of the OX40 agonist ivuxolimab. The receptors were gathered from an adult with an advanced solid tumor such as melanoma, head and neck, liver or kidney cancer.

V is TRBV9 and J is TRBJ2-1, with 10 bases that match TRBD2. This CDR3 is built from 15 residues. Germline CDR1 reads SGDLS; CDR2 reads YYNGEE. The trim removed 4 bases at V and 4 bases at J, leaving 5 bases unmatched. The CDR3 is CASSSSGRAYNEQFF. CDR3 DNA: TGTGCCAGCAGCTCCAGCGGGAGGGCGTACAATGAGCAGTTCTTC. The complete variable domain, with remaining parts taken from reference TRBV9 and TRBJ2-1, reads DSGVTQTPKHLITATGQRVTLRCSPRSGDLSVYWYQQSLDQGLQFLIQYYNGEERAKGNILERFSAQQFPDLHSELNLSSLELGDSALYFCASSSSGRAYNEQFFGPGTRLTVL.

The rearrangement uses TRBV6-5 and TRBJ2-1, with D hard to call. V lost 6 bases to trimming and J lost 10 bases, with 13 bases between them. The CDR3 spans 12 residues. Germline CDR1 MNHEY, CDR2 SVGAGI. The CDR3 reads CASSPSWGEQFF. The CDR3 region has the DNA TGTGCCAGCAGCCCTTCCTGGGGAGAGCAGTTCTTC.

Concerning this clone: The same CDR3 can be traced to other DNA sequences in this sample. The chain employs TRBV19 and TRBJ1-3; D uncertain. Deletions cut 3 bases from V and 4 bases from J, with 10 bases between. The CDR3 contains 14 residues. In germline, CDR1 is LNHDA, CDR2 SQIVND (reference sequence). Written as DNA, the CDR3 is TGTGCCAGTAGTATCTCGGGGTCCGGAAACACCATATATTTT. Protein: CASSISGSGNTIYF.

The chain uses TRBV6-1 and TRBJ2-7, with 8 bases aligning to TRBD1. In germline, CDR1 is MNHNS, CDR2 SASEGT. This CDR3 spans 14 amino acids. Trimming cost V 8 bases and J 4 bases; bases outside gene matches: 10. CDR3: CASDPGTGGYEQYF. The CDR3 DNA follows: TGTGCCAGCGACCCCGGGACAGGAGGATACGAGCAGTACTTC.

V and J are TRBV6-5 and TRBJ1-1; D is unresolved. Per the germline V gene, CDR1 is MNHEY and CDR2 is SVGAGI. This CDR3 spans 13 amino acids. Trimming left V 6 bases short and J 1 base short, with 9 bases between. The CDR3 DNA reads as TGTGCCAGCAGCCGACCAGAGAACACTGAAGCTTTCTTT. It encodes CASSRPENTEAFF.

This chain joins TRBV10-3 and TRBJ2-2; 10 positions agree with TRBD1. This CDR3 is built from 15 residues. The J segment lost 8 bases and the V segment lost 5 bases, leaving 8 bases of the junction unmatched. Per germline, CDR1 ENHRY and CDR2 SYGVKD. This CDR3 reads CAISPGTGVSGELFF. CDR3 in DNA: TGTGCCATCAGTCCCGGGACAGGGGTTTCGGGGGAGCTGTTTTTT.

The V and J genes are TRBV18 and TRBJ2-1; D unresolved. This CDR3 comprises 12 residues. The V end was cut by 6 bases, the J end by 4 bases, with 7 bases between. Germline V gives CDR1 KGHSH, CDR2 LQKENI. The CDR3 reads CASSPGYNEQFF. For the CDR3, the DNA is TGTGCCAGCTCCCCAGGATACAATGAGCAGTTCTTC.

The chain joins TRBV5-6 to TRBJ2-7; D possibly matches TRBD1 or TRBD2 (5 bases each). Germline CDR1 is SGHDT and CDR2 is YYEEEE. V dropped 2 bases and J dropped 2 bases, with 14 bases sitting between them. There are 15 residues in the CDR3. The CDR3 is CASSFTRDGTYEQYF. DNA of the CDR3: TGTGCCAGCAGCTTTACCCGGGACGGAACCTACGAGCAGTACTTC. Based on the CDR3 plus reference TRBV5-6 and TRBJ2-7, the full variable domain is DAGVTQSPTHLIKTRGQQVTLRCSPKSGHDTVSWYQQALGQGPQFIFQYYEEEERQRGNFPDRFSGHQFPNYSSELNVNALLLGDSALYLCASSFTRDGTYEQYFGPGTRLTVT.

A word on this clone: A read error may produce the germline difference seen at one junction end. The chain's CDR3 is CASSRGLGETQYF. In DNA, the CDR3 is TGTGCTAGCAGCCGGGGACTAGGGGAGACCCAGTACTTC. This chain connects TRBV7-7 to TRBJ2-5; 8 positions agree with TRBD2. Germline V CDR1 and CDR2: SSHAT, FNYEAQ (reference sequence). The CDR3 has 13 amino acids.

The chain uses TRBV5-5 and TRBJ2-7; D is unresolved. CDR1 is SGHKS and CDR2 is YYEKEE in the germline V gene (reference sequence). Trimming removed 4 bases at V and 2 bases at J, with 13 bases between. The CDR3 has 14 residues. This chain's CDR3 is CASSGGATAYEQYF. CDR3 in DNA: TGTGCCAGCAGCGGCGGAGCTACAGCCTACGAGCAGTACTTC.

The chain recombines TRBV6-5 with TRBJ2-1, with 12 bases matching TRBD2. Trimming removed 0 bases from V and 8 bases from J; junction bases left unmatched: 5. CDR1 and CDR2 from the germline V gene are MNHEY and SVGAGI. The CDR3 runs 16 residues. The CDR3 DNA reads TGTGCCAGCAGTTACTCGCTGACTAGCGGGAGTGATGAGCAGTTCTTC. As protein: CASSYSLTSGSDEQFF.

The chain is built from TRBV9 and TRBJ2-1; 9 bases are shared with TRBD2. Germline V gene lookup returns CDR1 SGDLS and CDR2 YYNGEE. This CDR3 is 16 amino acids long. The J segment lost 4 bases and the V segment lost 3 bases, leaving 8 bases of the junction unmatched. Written as DNA, the CDR3 is TGTGCCAGCAGCGCGGTAGCGGGGGCTACTTACAATGAGCAGTTCTTC. Encoded protein: CASSAVAGATYNEQFF.

V gene TRBV11-2 combines with J gene TRBJ2-6, with 16 bases matching TRBD2. With V trimmed by 3 bases and J by 2 bases, 1 base remained unmatched. The CDR3 consists of 18 residues. Germline lookup yields CDR1 SGHAT and CDR2 FQNNGV. The CDR3 DNA reads as TGTGCCAGCAGCTTGGGACTAGCGGGGGGGACTGGGGCCAACGTCCTGACTTTC. It encodes CASSLGLAGGTGANVLTF.